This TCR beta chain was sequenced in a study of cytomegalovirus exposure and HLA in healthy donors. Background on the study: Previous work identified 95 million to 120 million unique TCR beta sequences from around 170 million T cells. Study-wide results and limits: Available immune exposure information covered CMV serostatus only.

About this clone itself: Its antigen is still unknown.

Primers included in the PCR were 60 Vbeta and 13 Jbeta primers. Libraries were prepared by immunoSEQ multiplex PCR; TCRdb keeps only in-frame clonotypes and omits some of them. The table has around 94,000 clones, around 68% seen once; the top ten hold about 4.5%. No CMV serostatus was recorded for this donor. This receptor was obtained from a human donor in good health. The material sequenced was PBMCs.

The CDR3 protein is CASSNGQGGEQYF. CDR3 DNA sequence: TGTGCCAGCAGTAACGGACAGGGAGGTGAGCAGTACTTC. The chain is built from TRBV6-6 and TRBJ2-7; 8 nucleotides match TRBD1. The CDR3 covers 13 residues. Trimming cost V 5 bases and J 7 bases; bases outside gene matches: 7. The germline V gene encodes CDR1 MNHNY and CDR2 SVGAGI (reference sequence).